These 26 T cell receptor beta chains were all obtained from the same sample, sequenced in a study of blood T cell repertoires in COVID-19. Clones were sequenced by immunoSEQ multiplex PCR, and TCRdb holds only the in-frame ones, with some missing. The top ten clones hold 7.9% of a sample with 30,000 or so clones, nearly 90% of them seen once. What was sequenced was peripheral blood. Receptors originate from a man between 60 and 70 years old with COVID-19, enrolled during active disease.

This clone was detected a few times. J is TRBJ1-3 and V is TRBV3-1 (or the pseudogene TRBV3-2); the match to TRBD1 covers 7 bases. From germline, CDR1 is LGHDT and CDR2 YNNKEL (reference sequence). J lost 2 bases, V lost 3 bases, and 1 base had no gene match. The CDR3 is made up of 14 amino acids. This CDR3 reads CASSHTGAGNTIYF. The CDR3 DNA reads TGTGCCAGCAGCCATACAGGGGCTGGAAACACCATATATTTT.

V gene TRBV28 combines with J gene TRBJ1-2; D possibly corresponds to TRBD1 (5 bases). The CDR3 is 16 residues long. Germline V gene sequence: CDR1 MDHEN, CDR2 SYDVKM. Trimming took 3 bases from V and 3 from J, leaving 17 bases between them. CDR3 sequence (DNA): TGTGCCAGCAGTTTCCCTCCGGGGAGGGGCCACTATGGCTACACCTTC. Translating gives CASSFPPGRGHYGYTF.

This chain links TRBV11-2 with TRBJ2-1, with 12 bases identical to TRBD2. V lost 5 bases, J lost 8 bases, and 7 bases stayed unmatched. This CDR3 comprises 15 residues. Germline CDR1 reads SGHAT; CDR2 reads FQNNGV. CDR3 bases: TGTGCCAGCAGCCAGACTAGCGGGAGCCTCCATGAGCAGTTCTTC. This codes for CASSQTSGSLHEQFF.

V usage is TRBV28 and J usage is TRBJ2-1, with D possibly TRBD2 on 6 matching bases. Trimming took 7 bases from V and 7 from J, leaving 11 bases between them. The CDR3 loop spans 12 amino acids. CDR1 and CDR2 from the germline V gene are MDHEN and SYDVKM. The CDR3 DNA is TGTGCCAGCAATTCTGGGGGGAATGAGCAGTTCTTC. Protein product: CASNSGGNEQFF.

This clone was seen only once. The gene calls are TRBV5-1 and TRBJ2-2; TRBD2 matches at 7 bases. V dropped 0 bases and J dropped 4; count of bases not matched to a gene: 6. The CDR3 has 16 residues. Germline assignment: CDR1 SGHRS and CDR2 YFSETQ. The CDR3 nucleotides read TGCGCCAGCAGCTTGGCTCGCGGGAGTACCACCGGGGAGCTGTTTTTT. Protein: CASSLARGSTTGELFF.

The chain carries TRBV9 and TRBJ2-7, with a tentative D call TRBD1 (5 bases). The germline V gene has CDR1 SGDLS and CDR2 YYNGEE. Trimming pared 3 bases from V and 7 bases from J, leaving 8 bases between. The CDR3 spans 11 residues. The CDR3 region has the DNA TGTGCCAGCAGCGCCGGACATGAGCAGTACTTC. Its translation is CASSAGHEQYF.

The rearrangement joins TRBV4-1 to TRBJ2-7, with 8 bases matching TRBD1. V gave up 4 bases and J gave up 3 bases; unmatched junction bases: 5. Germline CDR1 is MGHRA and CDR2 is YSYEKL. This CDR3 spans 14 amino acids. The CDR3, as DNA: TGCGCCAGCAGCCTACGGACAGGGATCTACGAGCAGTACTTC. Translated, it gives CASSLRTGIYEQYF.

The V and J genes are TRBV5-1 and TRBJ2-3; 13 bases are a match to TRBD2. The CDR3 covers 16 residues. J lost 4 bases, V lost 4 bases, and 6 bases had no gene match. In germline, CDR1 is SGHRS, CDR2 YFSETQ. CDR3 amino acids: CASSRTSGSTADTQYF. The CDR3 DNA follows: TGCGCCAGCAGCCGGACTAGCGGGAGCACGGCAGATACGCAGTATTTT.

In this sample, this clone turned up once. J is TRBJ1-1 and V is TRBV7-9; no firm D call. This CDR3 region has 12 residues. The germline V gene encodes CDR1 SEHNR and CDR2 FQNEAQ (reference sequence). Trimming left V 2 bases short and J 1 base short, with 2 bases between. The CDR3 loop reads CASSLQNTEAFF. The DNA for the CDR3 is TGTGCCAGCAGCTTACAGAACACTGAAGCTTTCTTT.

The genes are TRBV28 and TRBJ1-4, with D tentatively TRBD1 (5 bases). V lost 2 bases and J lost 2, with 12 bases in between. Germline CDR1 reads MDHEN; CDR2 reads SYDVKM. This CDR3 has 16 residues. The CDR3 region has the DNA TGTGCCAGCAGTTTACGCTTGGCAGGGACTAATGAAAAACTGTTTTTT. Protein sequence: CASSLRLAGTNEKLFF.

The rearrangement joins TRBV2 to TRBJ2-2, with 7 bases fitting TRBD1. Germline V gene lookup returns CDR1 SNHLY and CDR2 FYNNEI. This CDR3 has 14 residues. V lost 3 bases to trimming and J lost 6 bases; unmatched junction nucleotides: 4. CDR3 coding DNA: TGTGCCAGCAGTGACAGGGGGAAGTCCGGGGAGCTGTTTTTT. Amino acids: CASSDRGKSGELFF. Complete variable domain (other parts from reference TRBV2 and TRBJ2-2): EPEVTQTPSHQVTQMGQEVILRCVPISNHLYFYWYRQILGQKVEFLVSFYNNEISEKSEIFDDQFSVERPDGSNFTLKIRSTKLEDSAMYFCASSDRGKSGELFFGEGSRLTVL.

The V gene is TRBV4-1, the J gene TRBJ1-6; 7 nucleotides align to TRBD1. V lost 4 bases to trimming and J lost 7 bases; unmatched junction nucleotides: 4. Germline CDR1 MGHRA, CDR2 YSYEKL. The CDR3 has 14 amino acids. For the CDR3, the DNA is TGCGCCAGCAGCCTGGGGACAGAGAATTCACCCCTCCACTTT. Its protein is CASSLGTENSPLHF.

The chain has TRBV19 and TRBJ1-5; D possibly corresponds to TRBD1 (6 bases). The CDR3 is 15 amino acids. Trimming stripped 6 bases from V and 1 base from J, with 13 bases between. The germline gives CDR1 LNHDA, CDR2 SQIVND (reference sequence). Here the CDR3 reads CASRTTGLSNQPQHF. The DNA for the CDR3 is TGTGCCAGTAGAACCACAGGGTTGAGCAATCAGCCCCAGCATTTT.

V usage is TRBV20-1 and J usage is TRBJ1-1; tentatively, D is TRBD1 (5 bases). The V end was cut by 3 bases, the J end by 2 bases, with 19 bases between. Germline V gene lookup returns CDR1 DFQATT and CDR2 SNEGSKA (reference sequence). CDR3 length equals 16 residues. This CDR3 is CSASSRPGLSNTEAFF. The CDR3 nucleotides read TGCAGTGCTAGTTCCCGGCCGGGACTCTCCAACACTGAAGCTTTCTTT.

The chain uses TRBV6-5 and TRBJ1-4; the D is unclear. V was trimmed by 2 bases and J by 4 bases, leaving 11 bases between them. CDR3 length equals 15 residues. Germline V lookup: CDR1 MNHEY, CDR2 SVGAGI. For the CDR3, the DNA is TGTGCCAGCAGTTACACGGGGTCTGATAATGAAAAACTGTTTTTT. Protein product: CASSYTGSDNEKLFF.

In its sample, this clone was seen once. The rearrangement joins TRBV2 to TRBJ2-3, with TRBD2 matching 10 bases. CDR3 length equals 16 residues. V was pared by 2 bases and J by 3 bases, with 5 bases of the junction left unmatched. The germline gives CDR1 SNHLY, CDR2 FYNNEI. The CDR3 loop is CASSESVAGGTDTQYF. The CDR3 DNA follows: TGTGCCAGCAGTGAATCGGTAGCGGGAGGAACAGATACGCAGTATTTT. Looking up the rest from reference TRBV2 and TRBJ2-3 gives the full variable domain: EPEVTQTPSHQVTQMGQEVILRCVPISNHLYFYWYRQILGQKVEFLVSFYNNEISEKSEIFDDQFSVERPDGSNFTLKIRSTKLEDSAMYFCASSESVAGGTDTQYFGPGTRLTVL.

The rearrangement uses TRBV18 and TRBJ2-7, with D possibly TRBD1 on 6 matching bases. V lost 0 bases and J lost 3, with 12 bases in between. The CDR3 has 15 residues. Germline-derived CDR1 and CDR2 are KGHSH and LQKENI. CDR3 region: CASSPPGTRDYEQYF. The CDR3 region has the DNA TGTGCCAGCTCACCACCCGGGACACGAGACTACGAGCAGTACTTC.

This sequence joins TRBV6-5 and TRBJ2-7; 11 nucleotides line up with TRBD1. V gave up 11 bases and J gave up 3 bases; unmatched junction bases: 12. Per the germline V gene, CDR1 is MNHEY and CDR2 is SVGAGI. The CDR3 loop spans 15 amino acids. For the CDR3, the DNA is TGTGCCGGCACCCTCGCCGGGACAGGGGGCTACGAGCAGTACTTC. This translates into CAGTLAGTGGYEQYF.

The chain uses TRBV28 and TRBJ2-5; D may be TRBD1 (6 bases). The V end was cut by 5 bases, the J end by 5 bases, with 18 bases between. The CDR3 contains 15 residues. From germline, CDR1 is MDHEN and CDR2 SYDVKM. This CDR3 reads CASSPLGQGPETQYF. Written as DNA, the CDR3 is TGTGCCAGCAGTCCCCTAGGGCAGGGGCCGGAGACCCAGTACTTC.

V gene TRBV2 combines with J gene TRBJ2-3; 8 positions match TRBD2. Germline lookup yields CDR1 SNHLY and CDR2 FYNNEI. The CDR3 length is 15 residues. V gave up 5 bases and J gave up 5 bases; unmatched junction bases: 9. CDR3 in amino acids: CASSRGALAGDTQYF. The CDR3 DNA is TGTGCCAGCAGTAGGGGTGCGCTAGCGGGAGATACGCAGTATTTT.

The chain joins TRBV28 to TRBJ2-2, with 7 bases matching TRBD1. The CDR3 extends over 15 amino acids. V lost 2 bases to trimming and J lost 1 base; unmatched junction nucleotides: 1. The germline gives CDR1 MDHEN, CDR2 SYDVKM. The CDR3 DNA is TGTGCCAGCAGTTTACAGGGGGTGAACACCGGGGAGCTGTTTTTT. This gives the protein CASSLQGVNTGELFF. The full variable domain, its missing parts supplied by reference TRBV28 and TRBJ2-2, is DVKVTQSSRYLVKRTGEKVFLECVQDMDHENMFWYRQDPGLGLRLIYFSYDVKMKEKGDIPEGYSVSREKKERFSLILESASTNQTSMYLCASSLQGVNTGELFFGEGSRLTVL.

The chain carries TRBV28 and TRBJ2-7; 9 positions match TRBD1. The CDR3 length is 16 residues. Germline trimming cut 3 bases from V and 2 bases from J; bases unmatched to any gene: 8. The germline V gene has CDR1 MDHEN and CDR2 SYDVKM. CDR3 loop: CASSLLPGQGTYEQYF. In DNA, the CDR3 is TGTGCCAGCAGTTTGCTTCCGGGACAGGGAACCTACGAGCAGTACTTC.

The chain employs TRBV4-1 and TRBJ1-2; 8 nucleotides align to TRBD1. The germline gives CDR1 MGHRA, CDR2 YSYEKL. The ends lost 1 base at V and 8 bases at J; junction bases unmatched: 3. CDR3 length equals 13 residues. The CDR3 loop is CASSQGTGLGYTF. The CDR3 DNA reads as TGCGCCAGCAGCCAAGGGACAGGGCTCGGCTACACCTTC.

The chain joins TRBV5-6 to TRBJ2-2, with D possibly being TRBD1 (7 bases). The ends were cut back, 3 bases at V and 4 bases at J, with 16 bases in the middle. CDR3 size: 16 residues. The germline CDR1 and CDR2 sequences are SGHDT and YYEEEE. The CDR3 DNA sequence: TGTGCCAGCAGCTCCCGGTCGCAGGGGGGCACCGGGGAGCTGTTTTTT. Translating it yields CASSSRSQGGTGELFF. Full variable domain (missing parts from reference TRBV5-6 and TRBJ2-2): DAGVTQSPTHLIKTRGQQVTLRCSPKSGHDTVSWYQQALGQGPQFIFQYYEEEERQRGNFPDRFSGHQFPNYSSELNVNALLLGDSALYLCASSSRSQGGTGELFFGEGSRLTVL.

The V and J genes are TRBV29-1 and TRBJ2-5, with D hard to call. Germline CDR1 is SQVTM and CDR2 is ANQGSEA. This CDR3 has 15 residues. V dropped 4 bases and J dropped 0 bases, with 15 bases sitting between them. CDR3 residues: CSVVNPWRYQETQYF. The CDR3 coding sequence is TGCAGCGTTGTCAACCCCTGGCGGTACCAAGAGACCCAGTACTTC.

The rearrangement joins TRBV19 to TRBJ2-5, with 7 bases identical to TRBD1. Trimming at V came to 3 bases and at J to 4 bases, leaving 5 bases not matched to a gene. The CDR3 is 14 residues long. Germline loops: CDR1 LNHDA, CDR2 SQIVND (reference sequence). CDR3 sequence reads: CASSIQSGGETQYF. DNA for the CDR3: TGTGCCAGTAGTATCCAGTCAGGGGGAGAGACCCAGTACTTC. Complete variable domain (other parts from reference TRBV19 and TRBJ2-5): DGGITQSPKYLFRKEGQNVTLSCEQNLNHDAMYWYRQDPGQGLRLIYYSQIVNDFQKGDIAEGYSVSREKKESFPLTVTSAQKNPTAFYLCASSIQSGGETQYFGPGTRLLVL.